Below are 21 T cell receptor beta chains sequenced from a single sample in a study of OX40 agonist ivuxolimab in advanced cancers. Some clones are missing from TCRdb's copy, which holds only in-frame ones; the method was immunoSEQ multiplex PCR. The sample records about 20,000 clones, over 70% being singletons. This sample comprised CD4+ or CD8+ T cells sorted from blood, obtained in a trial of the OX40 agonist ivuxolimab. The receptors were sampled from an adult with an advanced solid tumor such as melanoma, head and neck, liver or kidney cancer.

Here the CDR3 reads CAISDLADSYNEQFF. The CDR3 DNA is TGTGCCATCAGCGACCTAGCGGATTCCTACAATGAGCAGTTCTTC. The rearrangement links TRBV10-3 to TRBJ2-1; 7 nucleotides match TRBD2. Germline trimming cut 6 bases from V and 1 base from J; bases unmatched to any gene: 6. The CDR3 runs to 15 residues. The V gene's germline CDR1 is ENHRY and CDR2 SYGVKD.

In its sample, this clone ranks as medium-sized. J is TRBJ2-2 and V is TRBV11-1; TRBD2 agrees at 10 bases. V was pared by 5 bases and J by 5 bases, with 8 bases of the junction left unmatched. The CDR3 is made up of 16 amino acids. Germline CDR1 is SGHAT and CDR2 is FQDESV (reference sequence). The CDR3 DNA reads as TGTGCCAGCAGCACGCATCTAGCGGGAGTTACCGGGGAGCTGTTTTTT. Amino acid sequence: CASSTHLAGVTGELFF.

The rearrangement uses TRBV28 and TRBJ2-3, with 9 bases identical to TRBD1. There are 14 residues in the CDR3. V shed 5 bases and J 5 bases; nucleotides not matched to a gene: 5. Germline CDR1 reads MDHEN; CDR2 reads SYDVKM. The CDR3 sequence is CASSRDREIDTQYF. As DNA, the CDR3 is TGTGCCAGCAGTCGGGACAGGGAGATAGATACGCAGTATTTT.

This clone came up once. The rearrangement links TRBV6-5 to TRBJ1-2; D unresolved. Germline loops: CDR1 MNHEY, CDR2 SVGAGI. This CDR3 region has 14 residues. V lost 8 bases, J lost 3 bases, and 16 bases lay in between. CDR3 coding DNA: TGTGCCAGCTCCCTCCTGGACTCCGACTATGGCTACACCTTC. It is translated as CASSLLDSDYGYTF.

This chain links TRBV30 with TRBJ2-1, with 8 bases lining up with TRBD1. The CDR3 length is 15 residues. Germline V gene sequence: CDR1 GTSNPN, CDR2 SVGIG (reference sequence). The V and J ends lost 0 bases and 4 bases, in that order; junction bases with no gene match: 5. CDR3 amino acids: CAWSVGTGPYNEQFF. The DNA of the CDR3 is TGTGCCTGGAGTGTAGGGACAGGTCCTTACAATGAGCAGTTCTTC.

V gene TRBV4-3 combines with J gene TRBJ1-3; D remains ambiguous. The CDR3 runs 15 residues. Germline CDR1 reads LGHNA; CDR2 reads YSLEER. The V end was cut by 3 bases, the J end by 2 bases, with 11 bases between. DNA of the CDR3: TGCGCCAGCAGCCAGAATTCCGGGCCTGGAAACACCATATATTTT. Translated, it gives CASSQNSGPGNTIYF.

CDR3 DNA sequence: TGTGCCAGCAGCCCCGGCGGGGGCAGCCATGGCTACACCTTC. Residues: CASSPGGGSHGYTF. The chain uses TRBV7-6 and TRBJ1-2, with D possibly matching TRBD1 (6 bases). Trimming removed 5 bases at V and 6 bases at J, with 16 bases between. CDR3 length: 14 residues. Germline V CDR1 and CDR2: SGHVS, FNYEAQ.

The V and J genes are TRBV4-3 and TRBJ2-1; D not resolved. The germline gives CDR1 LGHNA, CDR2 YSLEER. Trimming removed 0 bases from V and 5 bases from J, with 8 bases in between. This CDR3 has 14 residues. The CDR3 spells CASSQDVTDNEQFF. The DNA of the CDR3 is TGCGCCAGCAGCCAAGATGTGACCGACAATGAGCAGTTCTTC.

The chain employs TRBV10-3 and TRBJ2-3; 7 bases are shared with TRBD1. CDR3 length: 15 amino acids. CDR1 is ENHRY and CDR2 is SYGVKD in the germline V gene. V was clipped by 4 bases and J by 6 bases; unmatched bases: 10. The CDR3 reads CAISGTQGSVDTQYF. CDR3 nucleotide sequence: TGTGCCATCAGTGGAACACAGGGGAGTGTGGATACGCAGTATTTT.

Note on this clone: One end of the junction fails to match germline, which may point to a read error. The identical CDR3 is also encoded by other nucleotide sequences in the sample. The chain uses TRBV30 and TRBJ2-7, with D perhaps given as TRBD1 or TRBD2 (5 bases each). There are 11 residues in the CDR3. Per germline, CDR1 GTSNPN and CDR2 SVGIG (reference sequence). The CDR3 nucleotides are TGCGCCTGGACCTTCGGGACCGAGCAGTACTTC. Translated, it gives CAWTFGTEQYF. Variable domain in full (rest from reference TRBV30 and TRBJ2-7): SQTIHQWPATLVQPVGSPLSLECTVEGTSNPNLYWYRQAAGRGLQLLFYSVGIGQISSEVPQNLSASRPQDRQFILSSKKLLLSDSGFYLCAWTFGTEQYFGPGTRLTVT.

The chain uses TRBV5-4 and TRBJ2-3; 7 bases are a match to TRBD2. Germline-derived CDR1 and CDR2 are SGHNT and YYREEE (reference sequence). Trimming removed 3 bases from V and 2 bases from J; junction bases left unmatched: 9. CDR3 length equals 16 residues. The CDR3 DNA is TGTGCCAGCAGCTACCTTGGGGGGGGGATCACAGATACGCAGTATTTT. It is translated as CASSYLGGGITDTQYF.

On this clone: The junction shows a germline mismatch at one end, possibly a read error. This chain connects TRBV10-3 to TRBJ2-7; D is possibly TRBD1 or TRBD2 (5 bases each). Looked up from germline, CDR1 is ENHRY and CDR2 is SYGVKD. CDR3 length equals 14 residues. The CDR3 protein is CASSYGTSHYEQYF. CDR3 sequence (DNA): TGTGCCAGCAGTTATGGGACGTCTCACTACGAGCAGTACTTC.

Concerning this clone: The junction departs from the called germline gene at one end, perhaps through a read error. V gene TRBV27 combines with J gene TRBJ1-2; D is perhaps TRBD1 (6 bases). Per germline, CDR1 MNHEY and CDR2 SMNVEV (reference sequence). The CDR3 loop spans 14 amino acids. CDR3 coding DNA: TGTGCCGGCAGTAAAGCAGGGGTAGGCTATGGCTACACCTTC. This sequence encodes CAGSKAGVGYGYTF.

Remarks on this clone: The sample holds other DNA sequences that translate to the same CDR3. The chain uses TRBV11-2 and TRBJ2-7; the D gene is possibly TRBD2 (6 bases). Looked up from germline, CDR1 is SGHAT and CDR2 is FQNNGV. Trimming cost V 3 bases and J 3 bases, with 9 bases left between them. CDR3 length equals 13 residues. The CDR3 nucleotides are TGTGCCAGCAGCTTGCAGACTAGCTACGAGCAGTACTTC. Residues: CASSLQTSYEQYF. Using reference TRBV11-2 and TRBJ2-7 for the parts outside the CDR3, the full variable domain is EAGVAQSPRYKIIEKRQSVAFWCNPISGHATLYWYQQILGQGPKLLIQFQNNGVVDDSQLPKDRFSAERLKGVDSTLKIQPAKLEDSAVYLCASSLQTSYEQYFGPGTRLTVT.

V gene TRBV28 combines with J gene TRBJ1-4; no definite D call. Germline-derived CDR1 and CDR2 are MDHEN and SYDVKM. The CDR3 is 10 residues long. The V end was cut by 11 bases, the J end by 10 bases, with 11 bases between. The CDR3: CAASDGKLFF. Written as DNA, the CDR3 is TGTGCCGCCAGCGATGGAAAACTGTTTTTT.

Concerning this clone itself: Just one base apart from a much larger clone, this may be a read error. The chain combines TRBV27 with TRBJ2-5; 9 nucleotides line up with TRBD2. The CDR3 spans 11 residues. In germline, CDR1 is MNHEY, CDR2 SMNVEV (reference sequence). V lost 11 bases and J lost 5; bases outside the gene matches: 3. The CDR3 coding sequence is TGTGCCGGCGGGGGGGAGGAGACCCAGTACTTC. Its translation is CAGGGEETQYF.

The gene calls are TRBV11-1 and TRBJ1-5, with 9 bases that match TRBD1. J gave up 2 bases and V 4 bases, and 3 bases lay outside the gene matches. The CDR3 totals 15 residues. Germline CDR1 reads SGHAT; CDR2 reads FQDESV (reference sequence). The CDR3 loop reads CASSSGQGRNQPQHF. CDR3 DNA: TGTGCCAGCAGCTCGGGACAGGGCCGCAATCAGCCCCAGCATTTT.

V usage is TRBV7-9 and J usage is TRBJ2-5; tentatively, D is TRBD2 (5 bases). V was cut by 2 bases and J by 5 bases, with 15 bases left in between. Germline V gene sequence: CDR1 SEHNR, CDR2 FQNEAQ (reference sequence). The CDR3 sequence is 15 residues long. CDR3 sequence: CASSLTDGVGETQYF. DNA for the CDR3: TGTGCCAGCAGCTTAACCGACGGGGTTGGGGAGACCCAGTACTTC.

The chain's CDR3 is CASSDTVGRILNEQFF. As DNA, the CDR3 is TGCGCCAGCAGTGATACGGTGGGGCGTATTTTGAATGAGCAGTTCTTC. The V and J genes are TRBV10-2 and TRBJ2-1, with D possibly matching TRBD1 (5 bases). Trimming stripped 3 bases from V and 7 bases from J, with 19 bases between. Germline loops: CDR1 WSHSY, CDR2 SAAADI. The CDR3 loop spans 16 amino acids.

The CDR3: CASGDTLSQGETQYF. DNA of the CDR3: TGTGCCAGTGGGGACACATTATCTCAAGGGGAGACCCAGTACTTC. The V and J genes are TRBV19 and TRBJ2-5, with D perhaps TRBD1 (6 bases). CDR1 LNHDA and CDR2 SQIVND come from the germline V gene (reference sequence). The CDR3 covers 15 residues. V was trimmed by 8 bases and J by 5 bases, leaving 21 bases between them.

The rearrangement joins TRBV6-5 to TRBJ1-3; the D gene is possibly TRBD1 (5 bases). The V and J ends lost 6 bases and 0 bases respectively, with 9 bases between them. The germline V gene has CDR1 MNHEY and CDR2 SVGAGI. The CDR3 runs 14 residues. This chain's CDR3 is CASSSTVSGNTIYF. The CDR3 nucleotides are TGTGCCAGCAGCTCGACAGTCTCTGGAAACACCATATATTTT.